Listed below are T cell receptor beta chains from one sample, sequenced in a study of cytomegalovirus exposure and HLA in healthy donors. This table comes from immunoSEQ multiplex PCR, and its TCRdb copy is limited to in-frame clones, with some not included. The sample holds tens of thousands of clones, 70% to 85% seen once. Input material: PBMCs. These receptors all stem from a man in his forties or fifties in good health and CMV-seropositive. Both conserved end residues are part of each CDR3. The D gene is left open where the match is weak. The listing skips clone size in some rows; elsewhere it reads once, few, many or a size class.

>TRBD2|TRBJ2-7|TRBV7-9|-
TGTGCCAGCAGCTCGACTAGCGGACCCTCCTACGAGCAGTACTTC
CASSSTSGPSYEQYF
>TRBD1|TRBJ2-7|TRBV9|few
TGTGCCAGCAGCGCATACGCAGGGGGTTGGGAGCAGTACTTC
CASSAYAGGWEQYF
>-|TRBJ1-2|TRBV6-5|-
TGTGCCAGCAGTTACTCGGAGGGAAGTCTCTACTTC
CASSYSEGSLYF
>TRBD2|TRBJ2-3|TRBV15|-
TGTGCCACCCATGATAGCGGGAGGGCCGGCACAGATACGCAGTATTTT
CATHDSGRAGTDTQYF
>-|TRBJ1-4|TRBV13|-
TGTGCCAGCACCAACAACAGGGCAACTAATGAAAAACTGTTTTTT
CASTNNRATNEKLFF
>-|TRBJ2-7|TRBV5-4|once
TGTGCCAGCAGCCATGGAGGGTATGGGTCCTACGAGCAGTACTTC
CASSHGGYGSYEQYF
>-|TRBJ2-7|TRBV9|-
TGTGCCAGCAGCGCGCCAGGCGGGGCAGAGCAGTACTTC
CASSAPGGAEQYF
>TRBD1|TRBJ1-2|TRBV4-1|-
TGCGCCAGCAGCTATTACGGGACAGGGACATTTGACTATGGCTACACCTTC
CASSYYGTGTFDYGYTF
>-|TRBJ2-3|TRBV15|-
TGTGCCACCAGGGAGGGGGGGCTATCAGATACGCAGTATTTT
CATREGGLSDTQYF
>-|TRBJ1-1|TRBV6-5|-
TGTGCCAGCAGACACGAAGGGGGTAGGGGCACTGAAGCTTTCTTT
CASRHEGGRGTEAFF
>-|TRBJ2-3|TRBV5-1|-
TGCGCCAGCAGCTTGGGCGGTTCTAGGACGCAGTATTTT
CASSLGGSRTQYF
>TRBD2|TRBJ2-1|TRBV5-1|-
TGCGCCAGCAGCTTGATTGTGGGGGGGGACGTTCCCAATGAGCAGTTCTTC
CASSLIVGGDVPNEQFF
>-|TRBJ2-2|TRBV7-8|-
TGTGCCAGCAGGTTACTAGCCCCCGCGAACACCGGGGAGCTGTTTTTT
CASRLLAPANTGELFF
>-|TRBJ2-1|TRBV10-3|-
TGTGCCAGCGGACAAGGCTACAATGAGCAGTTCTTC
CASGQGYNEQFF
>TRBD1|TRBJ2-3|TRBV6-4|-
TGTGCCAGCAGTGTTGCGGGGACAGGGTTTGCAGATACGCAGTATTTT
CASSVAGTGFADTQYF
>-|TRBJ2-3|TRBV5-8|few
TGTGCCAGCAGCTTGCAGGGGTTAGCAGATACGCAGTATTTT
CASSLQGLADTQYF
>TRBD2|TRBJ2-3|TRBV6-5|-
TGTGCCAGCTCTGTTAAGCGGGGTGACACAGATACGCAGTATTTT
CASSVKRGDTDTQYF
>TRBD1|TRBJ1-1|TRBV5-1|few
TGCGCCAGCAGCTCAACAGGGACAGGGGTTGCTGAAGCTTTCTTT
CASSSTGTGVAEAFF
>TRBD2|TRBJ2-2|TRBV5-1|once
TGCGCCAGCAGCTTAGGCGGGAGCGCAGGCGGGGAGCTGTTTTTT
CASSLGGSAGGELFF
>-|TRBJ2-5|TRBV19|-
TGTGCCAGTAGTATGACCGGGATGGAGACCCAGTACTTC
CASSMTGMETQYF
>-|TRBJ2-3|TRBV5-8|few
TGTGCCAGCAGCTTGGCATTATATCAGCGGAGGCTGGGAGATACGCAGTATTTT
CASSLALYQRRLGDTQYF
>TRBD2|TRBJ2-5|TRBV15|once
TGTGCCACCAGCAGAGAACGACTAGCGGGATCTAAGGAGACCCAGTACTTC
CATSRERLAGSKETQYF
>TRBD1|TRBJ1-2|TRBV6-5|-
TGTGCCAGCAGCCCGGGACAGGGCCATGGCTACACCTTC
CASSPGQGHGYTF
>-|TRBJ1-5|TRBV7-9|-
TGTGCCAGCAGCTTAGCCGGGGTAAGCAATCAGCCCCAGCATTTT
CASSLAGVSNQPQHF
>-|TRBJ1-4|TRBV7-8|few
TGTGCCAGCAGTCAGCGACCGAATGAAAAACTGTTTTTT
CASSQRPNEKLFF
>-|TRBJ1-1|TRBV10-3|-
TGTGCCATCAGAAAACAACAGGGTTCGAACACTGAAGCTTTCTTT
CAIRKQQGSNTEAFF
>-|TRBJ1-2|TRBV15|-
TGTGCCACCAGTCCCGGGACACTTTATGGCTACACCTTC
CATSPGTLYGYTF
>TRBD2|TRBJ2-1|TRBV14|-
TGTGCCAGCAGCCAGAGCTGGGGGACTAGCGGGAACAATGAGCAGTTCTTC
CASSQSWGTSGNNEQFF
>-|TRBJ1-2|TRBV10-3|-
TGTGCCATCAGTCAGGGCCTCTATGGCTACACCTTC
CAISQGLYGYTF
>-|TRBJ2-1|TRBV11-3|-
TGTGCCAGCAGCTTACTGTGGGAGGAGCAGTTCTTC
CASSLLWEEQFF
>TRBD1|TRBJ2-7|TRBV19|-
TGTGCCAGTAGTAACCGGGACAGGGGTCGCGAGCAGTACTTC
CASSNRDRGREQYF